The 18 T cell receptor beta chains in this list originate from one sample, sequenced in a study of blood T cell repertoires in COVID-19. Method: immunoSEQ multiplex PCR; TCRdb's copy keeps in-frame clones and lacks some. This table has 300,000 or so clones, about 88% appearing once. The specimen sequenced was PBMCs or T cells enriched from blood (not recorded which). These receptors were obtained from a man in his 60s who had recovered from COVID-19.

This clone has just one count. The chain links TRBV29-1 to TRBJ2-1; TRBD2 matches 9 bases. CDR1 and CDR2 (germline): SQVTM, ANQGSEA. J was trimmed by 3 bases and V by 7 bases; bases with no gene match: 4. The CDR3 extends over 13 amino acids. CDR3 residues: CSELAGHYNEQFF. The CDR3 DNA reads as TGCAGCGAACTAGCGGGCCACTACAATGAGCAGTTCTTC.

The chain is built from TRBV5-1 and TRBJ2-5; 9 nucleotides match TRBD1. Germline assignment: CDR1 SGHRS and CDR2 YFSETQ. Trimming took 5 bases from V and 0 from J; bases not matched to a gene: 14. The CDR3 extends over 18 amino acids. CDR3 residues: CASRTGTGWEGNQETQYF. CDR3 nucleotides: TGCGCCAGCAGGACCGGGACAGGGTGGGAAGGGAACCAAGAGACCCAGTACTTC.

The V gene is TRBV29-1, the J gene TRBJ1-1; a possible D gene is TRBD1 (5 bases). The CDR3 has 13 residues. Germline V gene sequence: CDR1 SQVTM, CDR2 ANQGSEA. V was cut by 6 bases and J by 1 base, with 12 bases left in between. CDR3 in amino acids: CSVGSGQNTEAFF. CDR3 DNA: TGCAGCGTAGGTTCAGGACAGAACACTGAAGCTTTCTTT.

This chain connects TRBV5-5 to TRBJ2-7; D is perhaps TRBD1 (6 bases). The CDR3 spans 15 residues. The germline V and J ends were trimmed by 2 bases and 0 bases, with 12 bases remaining between them. Germline V gene sequence: CDR1 SGHKS, CDR2 YYEKEE (reference sequence). Written as DNA, the CDR3 is TGTGCCAGCAGCTTCAGGGGTCGTGGCTCCTACGAGCAGTACTTC. This gives the protein CASSFRGRGSYEQYF.

V gene TRBV5-1 combines with J gene TRBJ2-1; TRBD2 matches 10 bases. The CDR3 sequence is 15 residues long. The J segment lost 4 bases and the V segment lost 4 bases, leaving 5 bases of the junction unmatched. Germline values: CDR1 SGHRS, CDR2 YFSETQ. Written as DNA, the CDR3 is TGCGCCAGCAGCGCTCTAGCGGGGGCATACAATGAGCAGTTCTTC. Its protein is CASSALAGAYNEQFF.

This clone appeared once. The J gene is TRBJ1-6, the V gene TRBV27, with D tentatively TRBD1 (5 bases). The V gene lost 2 bases and the J gene lost 5 bases, with 10 bases spanning the gap. The length of the CDR3 is 15 residues. Germline V gene lookup returns CDR1 MNHEY and CDR2 SMNVEV (reference sequence). The CDR3 DNA reads as TGTGCCAGCAGTTTAGGGGGACTCAATAATTCACCCCTCCACTTT. This sequence encodes CASSLGGLNNSPLHF.

The V gene is TRBV5-4, the J gene TRBJ1-1; weak D call: TRBD1 (6 bases). Germline CDR1 is SGHNT and CDR2 is YYREEE (reference sequence). Trimming took 5 bases from V and 0 from J, leaving 11 bases between them. The CDR3 is made up of 14 amino acids. Here the CDR3 reads CASRSGVMNTEAFF. The CDR3, as DNA: TGTGCCAGCAGGTCAGGGGTCATGAACACTGAAGCTTTCTTT.

The sample holds one count of this clone. This chain joins TRBV27 and TRBJ2-7, with 10 bases lining up with TRBD1. CDR3 length: 17 amino acids. Germline V gene lookup returns CDR1 MNHEY and CDR2 SMNVEV (reference sequence). J gave up 3 bases and V 0 bases, and 8 bases lay outside the gene matches. Here the CDR3 reads CASSLSGRQGAYYEQYF. DNA of the CDR3: TGTGCCAGCAGTTTATCCGGTCGACAGGGGGCGTACTACGAGCAGTACTTC.

This clone was picked up one time. The V call is TRBV5-1, the J call TRBJ2-1, with D possibly matching TRBD1 (6 bases). CDR1 is SGHRS, CDR2 YFSETQ, per germline. The CDR3 extends over 16 amino acids. V lost 3 bases and J lost 1, with 14 bases in between. The chain's CDR3 is CASSSSPGESYNEQFF. Written as DNA, the CDR3 is TGCGCCAGCAGCTCCTCACCAGGGGAGTCCTACAATGAGCAGTTCTTC.

This chain connects TRBV7-9 to TRBJ2-7, with 7 nucleotides matching TRBD1. The germline V gene encodes CDR1 SEHNR and CDR2 FQNEAQ (reference sequence). Trimming took 5 bases from V and 0 from J; bases not matched to a gene: 7. The CDR3 spans 15 residues. CDR3 coding DNA: TGTGCCAGCAGCCCCGGGACAGACTTCTCCTACGAGCAGTACTTC. It specifies CASSPGTDFSYEQYF.

The CDR3 loop is CASSSDRGIPNEQFF. CDR3 bases: TGTGCCAGCAGCTCGGACAGGGGGATCCCCAATGAGCAGTTCTTC. The chain employs TRBV7-9 and TRBJ2-1; TRBD1 matches at 10 bases. The CDR3 is made up of 15 amino acids. Germline CDR1 and CDR2: SEHNR and FQNEAQ (reference sequence). With 4 bases clipped from V and 6 bases from J, the junction kept 6 bases outside the gene matches. Full variable domain (remainder filled in from reference TRBV7-9 and TRBJ2-1): DTGVSQNPRHKITKRGQNVTFRCDPISEHNRLYWYRQTLGQGPEFLTYFQNEAQLEKSRLLSDRFSAERPKGSFSTLEIQRTEQGDSAMYLCASSSDRGIPNEQFFGPGTRLTVL.

The rearrangement links TRBV24-1 to TRBJ2-5, with a possible D match to TRBD1 (6 bases). This CDR3 comprises 13 residues. From germline, CDR1 is KGHDR and CDR2 SFDVKD. Trimming pared 9 bases from V and 7 bases from J, leaving 17 bases between. The CDR3 here is CATQDSVPGTQYF. CDR3 nucleotide sequence: TGTGCCACCCAGGACAGCGTCCCGGGGACCCAGTACTTC.

The chain links TRBV18 to TRBJ2-7; D ambiguous. This CDR3 spans 14 amino acids. Germline assignment: CDR1 KGHSH and CDR2 LQKENI. V was clipped by 0 bases and J by 2 bases, with 8 bases between them. The CDR3 DNA reads TGTGCCAGCTCACCACCGACATTGACCTACGAGCAGTACTTC. The encoded protein is CASSPPTLTYEQYF.

This chain links TRBV7-8 with TRBJ1-5; D is undetermined. The CDR3 loop spans 15 amino acids. Germline loops: CDR1 SGHVS, CDR2 FQNEAQ. V shed 5 bases and J shed 0 bases, with 11 bases lying between them. DNA of the CDR3: TGTGCCAGCAGCCTCGGAGACGGTAGCAATCAGCCCCAGCATTTT. This gives the protein CASSLGDGSNQPQHF.

The V gene is TRBV11-2, the J gene TRBJ1-1; no clear D. Germline CDR1 is SGHAT and CDR2 is FQNNGV. The CDR3 has 16 amino acids. Trimming pared 5 bases from V and 0 bases from J, leaving 16 bases between. The CDR3 DNA follows: TGTGCCAGCAGCCCACCGCCGGGTCGCCTGAACACTGAAGCTTTCTTT. It yields the protein CASSPPPGRLNTEAFF.

V and J are TRBV4-1 and TRBJ2-1; 8 positions agree with TRBD2. The CDR3 length is 15 residues. Germline lookup yields CDR1 MGHRA and CDR2 YSYEKL. The V segment lost 6 bases and the J segment 2 bases; nucleotides outside the gene matches: 6. CDR3 nucleotide sequence: TGCGCCAGCAGTCGTAGCGGGGCTACCTACAATGAGCAGTTCTTC. This sequence encodes CASSRSGATYNEQFF.

This chain links TRBV5-5 with TRBJ2-7; 8 bases are shared with TRBD1. Trimming cost V 0 bases and J 0 bases; bases outside gene matches: 2. Germline assignment: CDR1 SGHKS and CDR2 YYEKEE (reference sequence). The CDR3 is 15 residues long. CDR3 in DNA: TGTGCCAGCAGCTTGGCCGGGACAGGCTCCTACGAGCAGTACTTC. This gives the protein CASSLAGTGSYEQYF. Drawing the rest from reference TRBV5-5 and TRBJ2-7, the complete variable domain is DAGVTQSPTHLIKTRGQQVTLRCSPISGHKSVSWYQQVLGQGPQFIFQYYEKEERGRGNFPDRFSARQFPNYSSELNVNALLLGDSALYLCASSLAGTGSYEQYFGPGTRLTVT.

This chain uses TRBV4-1 with TRBJ2-3; 8 bases fit TRBD2. V gave up 1 base and J gave up 5 bases; unmatched junction bases: 5. Germline CDR1 MGHRA, CDR2 YSYEKL. The CDR3 consists of 15 residues. The CDR3 sequence: CASSQAGGWRDTQYF. CDR3 nucleotide sequence: TGCGCCAGCAGCCAAGCGGGAGGGTGGAGAGATACGCAGTATTTT.